The clone carrying this T cell receptor beta chain has a count of ten or more. The sample holds other DNA sequences that translate to the same CDR3. Profiled with immunoSEQ multiplex PCR; TCRdb holds only in-frame clones, not every one. The sample consists of over 850,000 clones, 75% to 85% of them appearing once. The source of the sample is a study of shared clonotypes between healthy human individuals. The germline V and J ends were trimmed by 2 bases and 0 bases, with 4 bases remaining between them. This CDR3 is 13 amino acids long. Germline V lookup: CDR1 ENHRY, CDR2 SYGVKD. Sequenced material: memory CD4+ T cells from PBMCs. Subset reported: CD45RA-negative fraction. The chain links TRBV10-3 to TRBJ1-1; D is undetermined. This TCR was sampled from a man aged 18 to 30 in good health. Some clones in this sample may be carry-over from other donors' samples. CDR3: CAISETVNTEAFF. The CDR3 DNA is TGTGCCATCAGTGAGACAGTGAACACTGAAGCTTTCTTT.